These 26 T cell receptor beta chains were all obtained from the same sample, sequenced in a study of T cells after yellow fever vaccination. TCRdb re-called the 5' RACE reads with MiXCR, one entry per CDR3 protein. This table holds a few hundred thousand distinct CDR3 sequences, roughly 5% found once. Sequenced material: CD4+ T cells sorted from PBMCs, taken on the day of the yellow fever booster vaccination. These receptors were taken from a man aged 18 to 29 who received the YFV17D yellow fever vaccine.

In regard to this clonotype: This CDR3 fails to terminate in the conserved phenylalanine or tryptophan, so it likely reflects a read error. The limits of the CDR3 on the DNA are not certain, so only TCRdb's listed CDR3 is given. The chain is built from TRBV18 and TRBJ2-7; TRBD1 was called by the table and not checked on the DNA. CDR1 is KGHSH and CDR2 is LQKENI in the germline V gene. The CDR3 extends over 13 residues, inclusive of both ends. CDR3 in amino acids: CASSLGQGASTDL.

This clonotype has a handful of counts. V is TRBV5-4 and J is TRBJ2-6; D may be TRBD2 (5 bases). CDR3 length: 16 residues. Germline assignment: CDR1 SGHNT and CDR2 YYREEE (reference sequence). V gave up 1 base and J gave up 0 bases, with 8 bases separating them. CDR3 bases: TGTGCCAGCAGCTTGATTGGGAGCTCTGGGGCCAACGTCCTGACTTTC. It is translated as CASSLIGSSGANVLTF.

This clonotype was counted between two and nine times. The rearrangement uses TRBV3-1 and TRBJ1-1; 9 bases are shared with TRBD1. CDR3 size: 15 residues. With 3 bases clipped from V and 1 base from J, the junction kept 3 bases outside the gene matches. Germline CDR1 and CDR2: LGHDT and YNNKEL (reference sequence). CDR3 region: CASSQLDRGNTEAFF. In nucleotides, the CDR3 is TGTGCCAGCAGCCAGTTGGACAGGGGGAACACTGAAGCTTTCTTT.

The J gene is TRBJ1-2, the V gene TRBV6-5, with a weak D call TRBD1 (6 bases). The CDR3 has 13 amino acids. The germline gives CDR1 MNHEY, CDR2 SVGAGI. Trimming cost V 7 bases and J 4 bases, with 13 bases left between them. CDR3 protein: CASKQGPVYGYTF. CDR3 nucleotide sequence: TGTGCCAGCAAACAGGGCCCGGTCTATGGCTACACCTTC.

This clonotype has a count of ten or more. V gene TRBV5-1 combines with J gene TRBJ2-7; D not certain. CDR3 length: 14 residues. Germline V CDR1 and CDR2: SGHRS, YFSETQ. Trimming left V 0 bases short and J 3 bases short, with 10 bases between. In nucleotides, the CDR3 is TGCGCCAGCAGCTTGGAGACGCCTTACTACGAGCAGTACTTC. Translation: CASSLETPYYEQYF.

This clonotype came up many times. The V call is TRBV5-1, the J call TRBJ1-1; the D is unclear. With 5 bases removed from V and 3 bases from J, the gap between germline ends came to 11 bases. The CDR3 extends over 13 amino acids. Germline V gene lookup returns CDR1 SGHRS and CDR2 YFSETQ. The CDR3 bases are TGCGCCAGCAGGGGCGAGTCGTACACTGAAGCTTTCTTT. Its translation: CASRGESYTEAFF.

CDR3 loop: CASSPGLAGAADTQYF. The CDR3 bases are TGTGCCAGCAGCCCAGGACTAGCGGGGGCCGCAGATACGCAGTATTTT. The rearrangement joins TRBV5-4 to TRBJ2-3; 13 bases map to TRBD2. J lost 4 bases, V lost 4 bases, and 6 bases had no gene match. Germline-derived CDR1 and CDR2 are SGHNT and YYREEE (reference sequence). There are 16 residues in the CDR3. Combining the CDR3 with reference TRBV5-4 and TRBJ2-3 gives the whole variable domain ETGVTQSPTHLIKTRGQQVTLRCSSQSGHNTVSWYQQALGQGPQFIFQYYREEENGRGNFPPRFSGLQFPNYSSELNVNALELDDSALYLCASSPGLAGAADTQYFGPGTRLTVL.

This clonotype showed up just a few times. The gene calls are TRBV4-3 and TRBJ2-1; maybe TRBD2 (7 bases). Germline CDR1 LGHNA, CDR2 YSLEER. The CDR3 consists of 15 residues. The V gene lost 5 bases and the J gene lost 8 bases, with 19 bases spanning the gap. CDR3 sequence: CASSFRLGGGDEQFF. For the CDR3, the DNA is TGCGCCAGCAGCTTCAGACTAGGGGGGGGCGATGAGCAGTTCTTC.

In its sample, this clonotype was seen many times. The rearrangement links TRBV6-2 or TRBV6-3 to TRBJ2-4; possible D gene TRBD2, 6 bases. The germline V gene has CDR1 MNHEY and CDR2 SVGEGT. Trimming stripped 6 bases from V and 10 bases from J, with 19 bases between. The CDR3 spans 14 residues. The CDR3 DNA reads TGTGCCAGCAGAACCCACCTGCGGGGCGGTATTCAGTACTTC. Encoded protein: CASRTHLRGGIQYF.

This clonotype was seen a few times. The rearrangement uses TRBV20-1 and TRBJ1-1; no firm D call. The CDR3 consists of 13 residues. V dropped 5 bases and J dropped 4 bases, with 14 bases sitting between them. From germline, CDR1 is DFQATT and CDR2 SNEGSKA (reference sequence). Here the CDR3 DNA reads TGCAGTGCTGGGAACTGGGGTACCACTGAAGCTTTCTTT. It encodes CSAGNWGTTEAFF.

This clonotype was seen repeatedly, ten times or more. The chain links TRBV20-1 to TRBJ2-3; 7 bases agree with TRBD1. Unmatched junction bases numbered 10, after V lost 5 bases and J lost 2 bases. This CDR3 has 15 residues. Germline assignment: CDR1 DFQATT and CDR2 SNEGSKA (reference sequence). Here the CDR3 reads CSASPGQTNTDTQYF. For the CDR3, the DNA is TGCAGTGCTTCTCCGGGACAGACTAACACAGATACGCAGTATTTT.

V gene TRBV5-4 combines with J gene TRBJ2-1; TRBD2 matches at 12 bases. Germline values: CDR1 SGHNT, CDR2 YYREEE (reference sequence). The V and J ends lost 5 bases and 10 bases, in that order; junction bases with no gene match: 10. CDR3 length: 15 residues. CDR3 nucleotide sequence: TGTGCCAGCAGAGGGCTAGCGGGGGGGCCGCGGGAGCAGTTCTTC. Amino acid sequence: CASRGLAGGPREQFF.

This clonotype was recorded many times. The V gene is TRBV6-6, the J gene TRBJ2-7; 9 positions match TRBD1. J lost 2 bases, V lost 8 bases, and 1 base had no gene match. This CDR3 has 12 residues. From germline, CDR1 is MNHNY and CDR2 SVGAGI (reference sequence). The CDR3 DNA sequence: TGTGCCAGCCGACAGGGGGCCTACGAGCAGTACGTC. This encodes CASRQGAYEQYV.

This rearrangement joins TRBV12-2 to TRBJ2-7; the table names TRBD1, a call not compared with the DNA. TRBV12-2 has pseudogene status. This CDR3 is built from 18 residues. The chain's CDR3 is CASPQRPRGWSTTYEQYF. CDR3 sequence (DNA): TGTGCAAGTCCCCAGCGGCCCAGGGGATGGTCGACAACCTACGAGCAGTACTTC.

The rearrangement joins TRBV20-1 to TRBJ2-7; TRBD1 aligns across 7 bases. In germline, CDR1 is DFQATT, CDR2 SNEGSKA (reference sequence). The CDR3 runs 13 residues. The V segment lost 4 bases and the J segment 3 bases; nucleotides outside the gene matches: 6. This CDR3 is CSATGGVLYEQYV. Written as DNA, the CDR3 is TGCAGTGCTACAGGGGGAGTTCTCTACGAGCAGTACGTC.

This clonotype has a count of ten or more. The J gene is TRBJ1-1, the V gene TRBV7-9; D might be TRBD1 (5 bases). Germline V gives CDR1 SEHNR, CDR2 FQNEAQ (reference sequence). The germline V and J ends were trimmed by 2 bases and 4 bases, with 11 bases remaining between them. CDR3 length: 14 residues. CDR3 nucleotides: TGTGCCAGCAGCTTATCTCGGGGGGGCACTGAAGCTTTCTTT. It specifies CASSLSRGGTEAFF.

This clonotype was seen many times. The genes are TRBV4-3 and TRBJ1-2; D call uncertain. The CDR3 runs 13 residues. CDR1 is LGHNA, CDR2 YSLEER, per germline. V lost 4 bases and J 3 bases, leaving 9 bases between the germline ends. The CDR3 region is CASSPEPDYGYTF. The CDR3 DNA follows: TGCGCCAGCAGCCCGGAGCCTGACTATGGCTACACCTTC.

This clonotype was counted only a few times. The chain links TRBV6-5 to TRBJ2-5; no clear D. The germline CDR1 and CDR2 sequences are MNHEY and SVGAGI. Trimming stripped 6 bases from V and 5 bases from J, with 16 bases between. This CDR3 contains 14 residues. The CDR3 DNA sequence: TGTGCCAGCAGCCCCTCGACATTTCGCGAGACCCAGTACTTC. Residues: CASSPSTFRETQYF.

This clonotype was seen a handful of times. The chain combines TRBV28 with TRBJ1-1, with D hard to call. V was clipped by 4 bases and J by 7 bases, with 13 bases between them. Germline CDR1 reads MDHEN; CDR2 reads SYDVKM. This CDR3 is 13 amino acids long. Here the CDR3 DNA reads TGTGCCAGCAGTTATGGAGGGCGGCTTGAAGCTTTCTTT. The encoded protein is CASSYGGRLEAFF. Full variable domain (remainder filled in from reference TRBV28 and TRBJ1-1): DVKVTQSSRYLVKRTGEKVFLECVQDMDHENMFWYRQDPGLGLRLIYFSYDVKMKEKGDIPEGYSVSREKKERFSLILESASTNQTSMYLCASSYGGRLEAFFGQGTRLTVV.

This rearrangement joins TRBV12-3 or TRBV12-4 to TRBJ1-1; a possible D gene is TRBD1 (6 bases). V lost 6 bases and J lost 1, with 12 bases in between. The CDR3 is made up of 14 amino acids. The CDR3, as DNA: TGTGCCAGCAGCAACCGGGACACGAACACTGAAGCTTTCTTT. Protein product: CASSNRDTNTEAFF.

This clonotype was seen only a few times. The genes are TRBV3-1 and TRBJ1-6; the D gene is possibly TRBD1 (5 bases). CDR1 and CDR2 (germline): LGHDT, YNNKEL (reference sequence). The V end was cut by 8 bases, the J end by 2 bases, with 13 bases between. The CDR3 has 15 amino acids. CDR3 DNA: TGTGCCAGCGAGAACAGGCTTACCTATAATTCACCCCTCCACTTT. This translates into CASENRLTYNSPLHF.

The chain carries TRBV5-1 and TRBJ2-5; D might be TRBD2 (5 bases). The CDR3 contains 20 residues. Germline CDR1 and CDR2: SGHRS and YFSETQ. Trimming pared 4 bases from V and 1 base from J, leaving 29 bases between. The CDR3 coding sequence is TGCGCCAGCAGCACGGACCCGATACCTAGCACACTCCCCTCCCAAGAGACCCAGTACTTC. Translated: CASSTDPIPSTLPSQETQYF.

There are a few counts of this clonotype. The chain joins TRBV5-1 to TRBJ2-7; TRBD2 matches at 10 bases. The V segment lost 4 bases and the J segment 5 bases; nucleotides outside the gene matches: 12. This CDR3 is built from 16 residues. Germline V gene data show CDR1 as SGHRS and CDR2 as YFSETQ. The CDR3 DNA sequence: TGCGCCAGCAGCGTGAGACCTAGCGGGGGCATCCACGAGCAGTACTTC. Protein product: CASSVRPSGGIHEQYF.

This clonotype was seen a handful of times. The rearrangement joins TRBV10-3 to TRBJ2-5; 8 nucleotides agree with TRBD2. With 4 bases clipped from V and 4 bases from J, the junction kept 11 bases outside the gene matches. The CDR3 consists of 16 residues. CDR1 and CDR2 from the germline V gene are ENHRY and SYGVKD. This CDR3 is CAISAPVSGDGETQYF. The CDR3 DNA is TGTGCCATCAGTGCCCCTGTTAGCGGGGATGGAGAGACCCAGTACTTC.

The chain uses TRBV7-9 and TRBJ1-2; no reliable D call. Germline loops: CDR1 SEHNR, CDR2 FQNEAQ (reference sequence). Trimming pared 3 bases from V and 8 bases from J, leaving 10 bases between. The CDR3 contains 12 residues. CDR3 protein: CASSFEVGGYTF. Written as DNA, the CDR3 is TGTGCCAGCAGCTTTGAGGTGGGGGGCTACACCTTC.

The chain links TRBV4-1 to TRBJ2-6; tentatively, D is TRBD1 (5 bases). This CDR3 has 15 amino acids. Germline-derived CDR1 and CDR2 are MGHRA and YSYEKL. Trimming took off 4 bases at V and 0 bases at J, with 7 bases between the two ends. CDR3 DNA sequence: TGCGCCAGCAGCCCTAGGGGCTCTGGGGCCAACGTCCTGACTTTC. It translates to CASSPRGSGANVLTF.